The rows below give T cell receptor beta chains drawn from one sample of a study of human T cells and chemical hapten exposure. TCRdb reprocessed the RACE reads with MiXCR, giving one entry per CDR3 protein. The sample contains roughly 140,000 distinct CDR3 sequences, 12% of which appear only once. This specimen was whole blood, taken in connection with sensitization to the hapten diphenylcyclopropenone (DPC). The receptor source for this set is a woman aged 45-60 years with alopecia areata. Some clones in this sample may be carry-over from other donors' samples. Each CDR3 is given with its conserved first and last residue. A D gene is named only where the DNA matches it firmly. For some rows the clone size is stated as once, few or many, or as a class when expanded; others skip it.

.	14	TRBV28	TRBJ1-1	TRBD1	TGTGCCAGCAGGATACAGGGGGCGCGAACTGAAGCTTTCTTT	CASRIQGARTEAFF
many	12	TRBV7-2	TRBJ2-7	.	TGTGCCAGCAGCTCGGGGCCCTACGAGCAGTACTTC	CASSSGPYEQYF
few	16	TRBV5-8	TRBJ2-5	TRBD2	TGTGCCAGCAGCTCGAGGACTAGCGGGAGCCCAGGGGCCCAGTACTTC	CASSSRTSGSPGAQYF
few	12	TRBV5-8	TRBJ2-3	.	TGTGCCAGCAGCCTGGCTCGGAATACGCAGTATTTT	CASSLARNTQYF
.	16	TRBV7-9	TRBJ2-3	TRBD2	TGTGCCAGCAGCTTAGGATTAGCGGGAGCCGCAGATACGCAGTATTTT	CASSLGLAGAADTQYF
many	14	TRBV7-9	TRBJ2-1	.	TGTGCCAGCAGCCAAAGGACTCTAACGAATGAGCAGTTCTTC	CASSQRTLTNEQFF
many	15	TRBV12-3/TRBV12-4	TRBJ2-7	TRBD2	TGTGCCAGCAGTTCCCAGACTAGCGGGCAGTACGAGCAGTACTTC	CASSSQTSGQYEQYF
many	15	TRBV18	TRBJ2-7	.	TGTGCCAGCTCACCACGATCGGCCAGGCCCGGGGAGCAGTACTTC	CASSPRSARPGEQYF
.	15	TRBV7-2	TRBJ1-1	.	TGTGCCAGCAGCTTGGATCGACGGATGAACACTGAAGCTTTCTTT	CASSLDRRMNTEAFF
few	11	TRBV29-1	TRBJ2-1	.	TGCAGCGTTGACAGCTACAATGAGCAGTTCTTC	CSVDSYNEQFF
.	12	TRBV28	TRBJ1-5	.	TGTGCCAGCACAGTGAGCAATCAGCCCCAGCATTTT	CASTVSNQPQHF
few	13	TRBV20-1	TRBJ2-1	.	TGCAGTGCTAGATCCCCCATAGCCGGGGAGCAGTTCTTC	CSARSPIAGEQFF
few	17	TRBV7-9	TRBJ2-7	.	TGTGCCAGCAGCTTACCTTGGACAGAACATATTAACTACGAGCAGTACTTC	CASSLPWTEHINYEQYF
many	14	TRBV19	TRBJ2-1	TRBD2	TGTGCCAGTAGGGCTAGCGGGAGTAGCAATGAGCAGTTCTTC	CASRASGSSNEQFF
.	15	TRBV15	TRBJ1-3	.	TGTGCCTCGGAGGGGGGCTACCCCTCTGGAAACACCATATATTTT	CASEGGYPSGNTIYF
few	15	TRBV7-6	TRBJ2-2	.	TGTGCCAGCAGCGCCGGGACGACCAACACCGGGGAGCTGTTTTTT	CASSAGTTNTGELFF
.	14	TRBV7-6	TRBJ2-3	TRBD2	TGTGCCAGCAGCTTACCACTAGCGGGAGATACGCAGTATTTT	CASSLPLAGDTQYF
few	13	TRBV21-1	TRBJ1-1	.	TGTGCCAGCAGCAAAGTTAAGGGTTGGGGAGCTTTCTTT	CASSKVKGWGAFF
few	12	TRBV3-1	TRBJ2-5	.	TGTGCCAGCAGCCAAGATGACAAGACCCAGTACTTC	CASSQDDKTQYF
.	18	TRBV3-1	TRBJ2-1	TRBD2	TGTGCCAGCAGCTTAGGGGGACTAGCGGGACGGCGAGTAAATGAGCAGTTCTTC	CASSLGGLAGRRVNEQFF
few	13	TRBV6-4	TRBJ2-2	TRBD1	TGTGCCAGCAGACAGGGGGCAACCGGGGAGCTGTTTTTT	CASRQGATGELFF
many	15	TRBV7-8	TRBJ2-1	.	TGTGCCAGCAGGGATCCGGGAACCCTGCCCGATGAGCAGTTCTTC	CASRDPGTLPDEQFF
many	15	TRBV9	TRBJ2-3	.	TGTGCCAGCAGCGTACGGGACCCCCTCACAGATACGCAGTATTTT	CASSVRDPLTDTQYF
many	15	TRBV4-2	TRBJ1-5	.	TGTGCCAGCAGCCAAGATGGGTATAGCAATCAGCCCCAGCATTTT	CASSQDGYSNQPQHF
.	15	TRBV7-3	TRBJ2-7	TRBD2	TGTGCCAGCAGCTTAGCCGGGACTAGCGATTACGAGCAGTACTTC	CASSLAGTSDYEQYF
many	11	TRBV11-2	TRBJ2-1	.	TGTGCCAGCAGCTTGGCGAATGAGCAGTTCTTC	CASSLANEQFF
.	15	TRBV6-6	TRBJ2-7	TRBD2	TGTGCCAGCAGTTCCGTACTAGCGGGAGGTGGCGAGCAGTACTTC	CASSSVLAGGGEQYF
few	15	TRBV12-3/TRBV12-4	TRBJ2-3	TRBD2	TGTGCCAGCAGGTTAGCGGGAGGGAACACAGATACGCAGTATTTT	CASRLAGGNTDTQYF
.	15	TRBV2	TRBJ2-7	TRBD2	TGTGCCAGCAGATTTATACTAGCGGGAGACGTCGAGCAGTACTTC	CASRFILAGDVEQYF
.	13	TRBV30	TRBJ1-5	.	TGTGCCTGGAGTAGAGGGCATTATCAGCCCCAGCATTTT	CAWSRGHYQPQHF
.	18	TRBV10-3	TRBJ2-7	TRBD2	TGTGCCATCAGTGAGTCGGCTAGCGGGAGAGGGGTCTCCTACGAGCAGTACTTC	CAISESASGRGVSYEQYF
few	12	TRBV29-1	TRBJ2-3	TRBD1	TGCAGCGAGCAGACAGGGACGGATACGCAGTATTTT	CSEQTGTDTQYF
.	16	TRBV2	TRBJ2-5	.	TGTGCCAGCAGTGAAGCGCTTGGGGGGCGTAGAGAGACCCAGTACTTC	CASSEALGGRRETQYF
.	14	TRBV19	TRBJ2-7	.	TGTGCCAGTAGTACGGGGTCGGGCTCCTACGAGCAGTACTTC	CASSTGSGSYEQYF
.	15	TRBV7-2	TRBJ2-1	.	TGTGCCAGCAGCTCCGACCGGGGGCTCTACAATGAGCAGTTCTTC	CASSSDRGLYNEQFF
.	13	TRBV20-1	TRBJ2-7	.	TGCAGTGCCCCTAGGGGGGCTACCTACGAGCAGTACTTC	CSAPRGATYEQYF
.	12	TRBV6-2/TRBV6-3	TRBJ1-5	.	TGTGCCACCAAAACAGGAAATCAGCCCCAGCATTTT	CATKTGNQPQHF
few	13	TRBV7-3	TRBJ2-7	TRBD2	TGTGCCAGCAGCTCCGGACTAGTTGCAAAGCAGTACTTC	CASSSGLVAKQYF
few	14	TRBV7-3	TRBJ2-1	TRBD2	TGTGCCAGCAGCTCAGCGGGAGGCACCAATGAGCAGTTCTTC	CASSSAGGTNEQFF
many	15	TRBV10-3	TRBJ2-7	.	TGTGCCATCAACCCAACGGGGTTTGGTGGAAACGAGCAGTACTTC	CAINPTGFGGNEQYF
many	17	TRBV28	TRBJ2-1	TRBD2	TGTGCCAGCAGACAAAGGACTAGCGGGAGTTATCGGGGAGAGCAGTTCTTC	CASRQRTSGSYRGEQFF
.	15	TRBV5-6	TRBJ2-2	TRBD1	TGTGCCAGCAGCCAAGAGCCAGGGGGCTTCGGGGAGCTGTTTTTT	CASSQEPGGFGELFF
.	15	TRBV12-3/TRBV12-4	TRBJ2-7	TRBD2	TGTGCCAGCAGTTCCTCTAGCGGCCGCCCTGGCGAGCAGTACTTC	CASSSSSGRPGEQYF
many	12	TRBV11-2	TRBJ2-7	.	TGTGCCAGCAGCCTTGGTCGTCAGCGGCAGTACTTC	CASSLGRQRQYF
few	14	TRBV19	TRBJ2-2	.	TGTGCCAGTAGGCGCACTTCGAACACCGGGGAGCTGTTTTTT	CASRRTSNTGELFF
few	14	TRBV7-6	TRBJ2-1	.	TGTGCCAGCAGCTTAGAACAGGTTTACAATGAGCAGTTCTTC	CASSLEQVYNEQFF